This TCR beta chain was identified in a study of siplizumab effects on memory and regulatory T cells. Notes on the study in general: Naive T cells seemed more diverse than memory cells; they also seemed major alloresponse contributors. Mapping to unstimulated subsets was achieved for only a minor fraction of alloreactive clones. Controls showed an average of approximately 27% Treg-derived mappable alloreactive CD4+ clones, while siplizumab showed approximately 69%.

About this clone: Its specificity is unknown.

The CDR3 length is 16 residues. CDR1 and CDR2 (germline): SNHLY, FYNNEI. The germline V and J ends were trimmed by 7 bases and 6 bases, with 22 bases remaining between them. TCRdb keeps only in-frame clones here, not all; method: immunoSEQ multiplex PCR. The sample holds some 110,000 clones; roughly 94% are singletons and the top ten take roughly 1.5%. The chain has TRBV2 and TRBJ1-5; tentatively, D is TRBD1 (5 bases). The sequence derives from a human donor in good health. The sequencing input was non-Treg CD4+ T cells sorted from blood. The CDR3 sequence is CASTREGGGGFQPQHF. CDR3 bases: TGTGCCAGCACGCGAGAGGGTGGGGGGGGTTTTCAGCCCCAGCATTTT.